There are many counts of the clone carrying this T cell receptor (beta chain). RNA transcripts were the template for amplifying TCR beta CDR3 regions. The HTBI primer set was used in a first-round RT-PCR of the TCR CDR3. TCRdb ran MiXCR on the multiplex PCR reads and lists one entry per CDR3 protein. The repertoire holds under 350,000 distinct CDR3 sequences, with 21% as singletons. This specimen comes from a study of T cells in Graves' hyperthyroidism and ophthalmopathy. The CDR3 runs to 15 residues. V lost 1 base, J lost 3 bases, and 12 bases lay in between. Germline V gene lookup returns CDR1 SGHVS and CDR2 FQNEAQ.

The sequence came from a woman in her fifties or sixties with Graves' hyperthyroidism. The genes are TRBV7-8 and TRBJ2-5; no definite D call. The sample taken for sequencing was blood. For the CDR3, the DNA is TGTGCCAGCAGCTTAGACTGGGCCCCGAAAGAGACCCAGTACTTC. Protein: CASSLDWAPKETQYF.